This T cell receptor beta chain was sequenced for a study of shared clonotypes between healthy human individuals. As to this clone: No antigen is known for it.

TCRdb's copy holds only in-frame clones and misses some; the assay was immunoSEQ multiplex PCR. The sample lists over a million clones; roughly 96% were seen once. Findings and limits, study-wide: Sequencing depth was expected to influence donor clonotype sharing.

This TCR derives from a man aged 25-45 years in good health. The sample was naive CD4+ T cells sorted from blood. Stated subset: CD45RA+ positively selected.

The chain's CDR3 is CASSLRNVGHNEQFF. Here the CDR3 DNA reads TGTGCCAGCAGCTTAAGAAATGTGGGTCACAATGAGCAGTTCTTC. The chain carries TRBV7-2 and TRBJ2-1; no firm D call. Trimming cost V 2 bases and J 5 bases, with 13 bases left between them. The CDR3 extends over 15 amino acids. Germline CDR1 is SGHTA and CDR2 is FQGNSA.